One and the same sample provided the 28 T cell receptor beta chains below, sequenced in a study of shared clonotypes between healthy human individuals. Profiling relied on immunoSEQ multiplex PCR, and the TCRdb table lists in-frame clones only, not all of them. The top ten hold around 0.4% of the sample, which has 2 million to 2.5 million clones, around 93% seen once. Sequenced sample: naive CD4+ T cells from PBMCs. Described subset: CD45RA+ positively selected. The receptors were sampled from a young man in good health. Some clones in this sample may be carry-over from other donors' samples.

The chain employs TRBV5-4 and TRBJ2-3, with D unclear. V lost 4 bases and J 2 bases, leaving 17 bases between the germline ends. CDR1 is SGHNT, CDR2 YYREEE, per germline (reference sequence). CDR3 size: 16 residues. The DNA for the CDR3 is TGTGCCAGCAGCCTATCGCTTGCATCAAACACAGATACGCAGTATTTT. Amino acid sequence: CASSLSLASNTDTQYF.

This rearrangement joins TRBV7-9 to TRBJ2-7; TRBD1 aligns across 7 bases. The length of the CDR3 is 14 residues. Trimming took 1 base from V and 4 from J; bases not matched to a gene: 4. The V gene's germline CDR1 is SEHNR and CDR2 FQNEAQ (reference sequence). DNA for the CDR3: TGTGCCAGCAGCTTAGACAGGGGAATATACGAGCAGTACTTC. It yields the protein CASSLDRGIYEQYF. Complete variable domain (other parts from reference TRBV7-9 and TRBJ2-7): DTGVSQNPRHKITKRGQNVTFRCDPISEHNRLYWYRQTLGQGPEFLTYFQNEAQLEKSRLLSDRFSAERPKGSFSTLEIQRTEQGDSAMYLCASSLDRGIYEQYFGPGTRLTVT.

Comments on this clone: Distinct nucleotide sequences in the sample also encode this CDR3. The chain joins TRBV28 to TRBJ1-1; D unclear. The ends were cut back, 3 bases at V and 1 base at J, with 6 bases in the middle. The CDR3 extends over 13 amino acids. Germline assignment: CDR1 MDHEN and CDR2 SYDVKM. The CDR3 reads CASSLRANTEAFF. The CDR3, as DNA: TGTGCCAGCAGTTTGAGAGCGAACACTGAAGCTTTCTTT.

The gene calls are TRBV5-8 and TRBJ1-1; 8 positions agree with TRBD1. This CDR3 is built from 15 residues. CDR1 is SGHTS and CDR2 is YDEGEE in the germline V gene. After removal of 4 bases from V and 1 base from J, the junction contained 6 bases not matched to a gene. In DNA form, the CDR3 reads TGTGCCAGCAGCCCCCGACAGGGGAAGAACACTGAAGCTTTCTTT. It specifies CASSPRQGKNTEAFF. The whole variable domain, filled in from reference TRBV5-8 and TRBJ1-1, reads EAGVTQSPTHLIKTRGQQATLRCSPISGHTSVYWYQQALGLGLQFLLWYDEGEERNRGNFPPRFSGRQFPNYSSELNVNALELEDSALYLCASSPRQGKNTEAFFGQGTRLTVV.

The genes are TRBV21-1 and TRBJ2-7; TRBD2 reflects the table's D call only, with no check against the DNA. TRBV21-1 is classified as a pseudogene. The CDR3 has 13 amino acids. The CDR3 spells CASSTGLEGEQYF. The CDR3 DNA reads TGTGCCAGCAGCACGGGACTAGAAGGCGAGCAGTACTTC.

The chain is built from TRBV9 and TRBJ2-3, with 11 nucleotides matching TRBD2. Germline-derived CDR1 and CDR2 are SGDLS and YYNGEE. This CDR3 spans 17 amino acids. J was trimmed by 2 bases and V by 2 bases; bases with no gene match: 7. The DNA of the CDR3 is TGTGCCAGCAGCGTCGGGATAGCGGGAGGGCACACAGATACGCAGTATTTT. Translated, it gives CASSVGIAGGHTDTQYF.

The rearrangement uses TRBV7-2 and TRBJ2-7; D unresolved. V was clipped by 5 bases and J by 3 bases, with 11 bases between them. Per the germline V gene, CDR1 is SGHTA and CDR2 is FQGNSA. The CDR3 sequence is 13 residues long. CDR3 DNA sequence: TGTGCCAGCAGCCTCAGACCTAACTACGAGCAGTACTTC. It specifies CASSLRPNYEQYF.

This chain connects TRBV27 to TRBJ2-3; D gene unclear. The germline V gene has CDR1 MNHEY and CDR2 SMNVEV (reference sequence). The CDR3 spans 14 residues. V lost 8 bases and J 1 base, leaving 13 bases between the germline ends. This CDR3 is CASGSSLGTDTQYF. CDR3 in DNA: TGTGCCAGCGGTTCCTCGCTAGGCACAGATACGCAGTATTTT.

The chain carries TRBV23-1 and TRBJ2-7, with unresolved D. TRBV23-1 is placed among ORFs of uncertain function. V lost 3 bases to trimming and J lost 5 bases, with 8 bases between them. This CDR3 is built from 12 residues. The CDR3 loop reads CASSHLRHEQYF. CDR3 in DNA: TGCGCCAGCAGTCACCTCCGGCACGAGCAGTACTTC.

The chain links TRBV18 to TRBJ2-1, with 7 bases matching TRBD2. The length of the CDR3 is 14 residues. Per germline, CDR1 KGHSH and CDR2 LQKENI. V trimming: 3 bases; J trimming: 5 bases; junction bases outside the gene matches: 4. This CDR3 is CASSPRTSNNEQFF. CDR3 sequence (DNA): TGTGCCAGCTCACCCCGGACTAGTAACAATGAGCAGTTCTTC.

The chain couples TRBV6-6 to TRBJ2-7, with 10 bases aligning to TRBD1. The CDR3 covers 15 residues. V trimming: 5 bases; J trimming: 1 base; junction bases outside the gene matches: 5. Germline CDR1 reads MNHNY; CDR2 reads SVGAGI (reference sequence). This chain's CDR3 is CASSGRDRGSYEQYF. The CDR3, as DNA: TGTGCCAGCAGTGGCCGGGACAGGGGTTCCTACGAGCAGTACTTC.

The CDR3 here is CASSPRDRGSEQYF. The CDR3 DNA is TGCGCCAGCAGTCCAAGGGACAGGGGAAGCGAGCAGTACTTC. The rearrangement uses TRBV23-1 and TRBJ2-7; TRBD1 agrees at 10 bases. TRBV23-1 is filed as an ORF, its function uncertain. The CDR3 runs 14 residues. J was trimmed by 6 bases and V by 4 bases; bases with no gene match: 6.

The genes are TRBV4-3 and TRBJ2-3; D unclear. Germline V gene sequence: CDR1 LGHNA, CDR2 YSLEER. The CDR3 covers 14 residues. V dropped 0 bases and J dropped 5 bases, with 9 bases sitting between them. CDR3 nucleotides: TGCGCCAGCAGCCAAGATTGGGCTGGAGATACGCAGTATTTT. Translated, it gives CASSQDWAGDTQYF.

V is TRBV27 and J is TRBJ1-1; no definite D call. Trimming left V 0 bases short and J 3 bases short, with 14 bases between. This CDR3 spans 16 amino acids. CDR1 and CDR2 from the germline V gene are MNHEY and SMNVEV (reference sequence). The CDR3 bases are TGTGCCAGCAGTTTATCGGGTCGTGCATGGGACACTGAAGCTTTCTTT. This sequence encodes CASSLSGRAWDTEAFF.

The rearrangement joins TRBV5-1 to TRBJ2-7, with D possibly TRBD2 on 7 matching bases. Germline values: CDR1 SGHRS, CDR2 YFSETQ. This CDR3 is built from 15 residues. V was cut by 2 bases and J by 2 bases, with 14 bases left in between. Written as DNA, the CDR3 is TGCGCCAGCAGCTTCGAACCGGGGGGCACCTACGAGCAGTACTTC. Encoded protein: CASSFEPGGTYEQYF.

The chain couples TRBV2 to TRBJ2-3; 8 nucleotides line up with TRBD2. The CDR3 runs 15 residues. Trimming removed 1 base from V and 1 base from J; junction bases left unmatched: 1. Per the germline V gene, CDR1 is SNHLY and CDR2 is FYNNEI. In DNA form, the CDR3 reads TGTGCCAGCAGTGAAGGGACTAGCCGCACAGATACGCAGTATTTT. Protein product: CASSEGTSRTDTQYF.

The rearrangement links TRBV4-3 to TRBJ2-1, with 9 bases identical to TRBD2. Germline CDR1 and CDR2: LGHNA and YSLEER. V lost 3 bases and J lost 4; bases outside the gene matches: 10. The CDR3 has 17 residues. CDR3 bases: TGCGCCAGCAGCCAGCTGCAAGCGGGAGGCCCTTACAATGAGCAGTTCTTC. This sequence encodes CASSQLQAGGPYNEQFF.

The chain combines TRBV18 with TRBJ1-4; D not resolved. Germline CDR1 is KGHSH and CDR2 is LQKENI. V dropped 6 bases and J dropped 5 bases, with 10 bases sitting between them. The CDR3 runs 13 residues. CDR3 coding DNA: TGTGCCAGCTCCCTTGGGTTGAATGAAAAACTGTTTTTT. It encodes CASSLGLNEKLFF.

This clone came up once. CDR3 in amino acids: CSVAGANYGYTF. The CDR3 DNA follows: TGCAGCGTTGCAGGGGCTAACTATGGCTACACCTTC. This rearrangement joins TRBV29-1 to TRBJ1-2; possible D gene TRBD1, 6 bases. This CDR3 is built from 12 residues. Trimming pared 4 bases from V and 0 bases from J, leaving 6 bases between. CDR1 and CDR2 from the germline V gene are SQVTM and ANQGSEA.

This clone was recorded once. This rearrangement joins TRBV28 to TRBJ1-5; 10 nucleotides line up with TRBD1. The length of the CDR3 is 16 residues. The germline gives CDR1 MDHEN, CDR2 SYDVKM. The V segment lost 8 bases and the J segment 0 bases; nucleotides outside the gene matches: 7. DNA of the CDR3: TGTGCCAGCGGGGGGGACAGGGGCTTTAGCAATCAGCCCCAGCATTTT. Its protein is CASGGDRGFSNQPQHF.

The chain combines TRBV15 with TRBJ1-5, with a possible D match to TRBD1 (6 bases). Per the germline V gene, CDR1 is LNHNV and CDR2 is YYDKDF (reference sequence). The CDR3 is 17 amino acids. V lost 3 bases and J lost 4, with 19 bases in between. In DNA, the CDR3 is TGTGCCACCAGCAGCCCAAATTGGGACACTGAAAATCAGCCCCAGCATTTT. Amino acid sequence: CATSSPNWDTENQPQHF.

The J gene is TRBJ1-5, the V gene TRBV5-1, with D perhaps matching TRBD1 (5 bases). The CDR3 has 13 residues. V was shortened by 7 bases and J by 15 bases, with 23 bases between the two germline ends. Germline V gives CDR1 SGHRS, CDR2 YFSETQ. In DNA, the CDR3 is TGCGCCAGCTCGACCTCGTGGGGCAGCCGGCCGCATTTT. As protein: CASSTSWGSRPHF.

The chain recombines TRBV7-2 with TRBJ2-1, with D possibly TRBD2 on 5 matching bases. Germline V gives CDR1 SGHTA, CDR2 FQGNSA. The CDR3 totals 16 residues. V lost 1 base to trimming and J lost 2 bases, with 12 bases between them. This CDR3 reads CASSLEATNPYNEQFF. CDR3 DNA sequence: TGTGCCAGCAGCTTAGAAGCGACTAATCCCTACAATGAGCAGTTCTTC.

CDR3 DNA sequence: TGTGCCAGCAGCTTAGCGGCGGGGGGCGTGGACTATGGCTACACCTTC. It is translated as CASSLAAGGVDYGYTF. The chain joins TRBV7-2 to TRBJ1-2, with D possibly being TRBD1 (6 bases). With 0 bases removed from V and 3 bases from J, the gap between germline ends came to 14 bases. Per germline, CDR1 SGHTA and CDR2 FQGNSA. CDR3 length equals 16 residues.

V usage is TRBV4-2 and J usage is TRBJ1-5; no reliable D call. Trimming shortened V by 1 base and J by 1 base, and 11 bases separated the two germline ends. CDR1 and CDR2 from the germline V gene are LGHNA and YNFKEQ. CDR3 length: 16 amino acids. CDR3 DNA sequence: TGTGCCAGCAGCCAAGTTCAAGATCAGAGCAATCAGCCCCAGCATTTT. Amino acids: CASSQVQDQSNQPQHF.

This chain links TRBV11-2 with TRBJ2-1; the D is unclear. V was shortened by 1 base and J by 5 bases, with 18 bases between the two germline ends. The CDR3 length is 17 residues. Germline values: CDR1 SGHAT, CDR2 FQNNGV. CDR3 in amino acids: CASSLVSAATSHNEQFF. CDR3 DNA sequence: TGTGCCAGCAGCTTAGTGAGCGCGGCCACCTCTCACAATGAGCAGTTCTTC.

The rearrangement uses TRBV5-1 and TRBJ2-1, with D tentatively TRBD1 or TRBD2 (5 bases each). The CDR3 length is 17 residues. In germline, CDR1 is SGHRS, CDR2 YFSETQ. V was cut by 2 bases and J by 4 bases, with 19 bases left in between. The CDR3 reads CASSFGGPVQRYNEQFF. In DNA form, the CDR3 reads TGCGCCAGCAGCTTTGGGGGTCCCGTTCAGAGATACAATGAGCAGTTCTTC.

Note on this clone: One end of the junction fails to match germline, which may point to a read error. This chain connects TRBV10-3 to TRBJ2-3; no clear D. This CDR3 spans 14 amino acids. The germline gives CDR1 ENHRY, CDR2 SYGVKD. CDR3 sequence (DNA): TGTGCCATCAGTGACTCCAGGAGCAGAGATACGCAGTATTTT. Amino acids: CAISDSRSRDTQYF.